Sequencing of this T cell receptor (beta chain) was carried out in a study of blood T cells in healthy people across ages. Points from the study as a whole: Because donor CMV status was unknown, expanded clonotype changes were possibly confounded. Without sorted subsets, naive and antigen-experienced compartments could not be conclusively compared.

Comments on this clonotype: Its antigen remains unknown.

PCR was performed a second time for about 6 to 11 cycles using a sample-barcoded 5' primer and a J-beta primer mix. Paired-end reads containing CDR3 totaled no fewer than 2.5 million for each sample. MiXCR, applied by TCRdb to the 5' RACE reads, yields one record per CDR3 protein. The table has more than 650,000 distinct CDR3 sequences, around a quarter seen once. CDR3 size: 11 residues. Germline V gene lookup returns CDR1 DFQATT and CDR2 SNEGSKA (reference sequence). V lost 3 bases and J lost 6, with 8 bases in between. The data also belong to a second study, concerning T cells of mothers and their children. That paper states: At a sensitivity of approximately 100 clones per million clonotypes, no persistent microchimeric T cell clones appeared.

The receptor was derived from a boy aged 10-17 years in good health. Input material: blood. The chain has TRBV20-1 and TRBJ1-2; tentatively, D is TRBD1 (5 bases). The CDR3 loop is CSASRADGYTF. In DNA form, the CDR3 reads TGCAGTGCTAGCAGGGCTGATGGCTACACCTTC.